The 3 T cell receptor beta chains given below trace back to one sample, sequenced in a study of human T cells and chemical hapten exposure. A single record per CDR3 protein comes from TCRdb applying MiXCR to the RACE reads. The sample lists about 85,000 distinct CDR3 sequences, 11% occurring once. As to time point: patch test 2, 6 weeks after DPC sensitization. Treatment given: therapeutic diphenylcyclopropenone sensitization with weekly scalp DPC. The specimen was whole blood, collected in connection with sensitization to the hapten diphenylcyclopropenone (DPC). These receptors all stem from a young man with alopecia areata. Some clones in this sample may be carry-over from other donors' samples.

CDR3 loop: CSARASRSSYEQYV. In nucleotides, the CDR3 is TGCAGTGCTAGAGCCAGCCGTAGCTCCTACGAGCAGTACGTC. This chain joins TRBV20-1 and TRBJ2-7; no firm D call. The V and J ends lost 1 base and 0 bases respectively, with 10 bases between them. Looked up from germline, CDR1 is DFQATT and CDR2 is SNEGSKA (reference sequence). CDR3 length: 14 residues.

This clonotype was seen ten or more times. The chain recombines TRBV5-5 with TRBJ1-1; the D is unclear. Germline-derived CDR1 and CDR2 are SGHKS and YYEKEE (reference sequence). The CDR3 contains 13 residues. V was clipped by 0 bases and J by 6 bases, with 9 bases between them. The CDR3 DNA follows: TGTGCCAGCAGCTTGGGGACGGGTGCTGAAGCTTTCTTT. Protein sequence: CASSLGTGAEAFF.

The V call is TRBV10-1, the J call TRBJ1-6, with D perhaps TRBD1 (5 bases). The V end lost 7 bases, the J end lost 8 bases, and 36 bases lay between the germline ends. The CDR3 sequence is 21 residues long. CDR1 WNHNN and CDR2 SYGVQD come from the germline V gene (reference sequence). The DNA for the CDR3 is TGCGCCAGCATTTCGAGGGACCAGAGCTGGTTGGGAAGGAGACTATATTCACCCCTCCACTTT. Amino acids: CASISRDQSWLGRRLYSPLHF.